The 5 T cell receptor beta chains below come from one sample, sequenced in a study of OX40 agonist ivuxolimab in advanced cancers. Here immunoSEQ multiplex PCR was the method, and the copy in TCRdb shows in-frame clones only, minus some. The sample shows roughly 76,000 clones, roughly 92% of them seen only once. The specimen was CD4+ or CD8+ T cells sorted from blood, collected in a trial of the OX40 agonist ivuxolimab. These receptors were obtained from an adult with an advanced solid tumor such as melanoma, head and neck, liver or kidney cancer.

The CDR3 sequence: CASSKAGGRLDPGAFF. The CDR3 DNA reads TGTGCCAGCAGCAAAGCGGGAGGCAGACTGGATCCGGGAGCTTTCTTT. The chain links TRBV21-1 to TRBJ1-1. TRBV21-1 is designated a pseudogene. This CDR3 region has 16 residues.

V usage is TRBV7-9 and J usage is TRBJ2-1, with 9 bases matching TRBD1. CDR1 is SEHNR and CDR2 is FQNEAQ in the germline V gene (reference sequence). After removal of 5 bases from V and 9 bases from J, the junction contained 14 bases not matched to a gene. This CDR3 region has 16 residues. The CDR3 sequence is CASSPSGTGLRGEQFF. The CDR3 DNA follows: TGTGCCAGCAGCCCAAGTGGGACAGGGCTGCGCGGTGAGCAGTTCTTC.

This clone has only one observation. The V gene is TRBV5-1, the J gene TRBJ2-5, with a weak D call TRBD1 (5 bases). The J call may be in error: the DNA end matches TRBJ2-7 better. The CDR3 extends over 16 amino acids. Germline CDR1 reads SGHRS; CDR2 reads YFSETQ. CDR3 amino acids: CASSLEGIRVGYEQYF. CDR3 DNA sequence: TGCGCCAGCAGCTTGGAGGGAATCAGGGTTGGCTACGAGCAGTACTTC.

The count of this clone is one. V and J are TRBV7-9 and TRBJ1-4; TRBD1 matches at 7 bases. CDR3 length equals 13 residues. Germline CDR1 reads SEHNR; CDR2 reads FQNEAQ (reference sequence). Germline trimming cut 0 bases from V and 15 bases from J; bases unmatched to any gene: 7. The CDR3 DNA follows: TGTGCCAGCAGCTTAGCGGGGACAGAGCGGATGTTTTTT. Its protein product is CASSLAGTERMFF.

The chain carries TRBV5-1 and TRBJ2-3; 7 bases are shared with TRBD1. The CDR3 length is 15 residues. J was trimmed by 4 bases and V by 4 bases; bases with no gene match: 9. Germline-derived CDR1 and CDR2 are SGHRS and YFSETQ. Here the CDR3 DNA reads TGCGCCAGCAGCGGGGAGAGACAGGGACCAGATACGCAGTATTTT. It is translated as CASSGERQGPDTQYF. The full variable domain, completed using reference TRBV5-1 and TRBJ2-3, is KAGVTQTPRYLIKTRGQQVTLSCSPISGHRSVSWYQQTPGQGLQFLFEYFSETQRNKGNFPGRFSGRQFSNSRSEMNVSTLELGDSALYLCASSGERQGPDTQYFGPGTRLTVL.